This entry lists 32 T cell receptor beta chains sequenced from one sample in a study of T cells after yellow fever vaccination. TCRdb re-analysed the 5' RACE reads in MiXCR, keeping a single row per CDR3 protein. The table includes around 88,000 distinct CDR3 sequences, more than 10% detected once. Sequencing used CD8+ T cells not binding an NS4B(214-222) dextramer, sorted from PBMCs, obtained 21 days after the first yellow fever vaccination. Receptor source: a man aged 18 to 30 who received the YFV17D yellow fever vaccine.

The chain has TRBV4-1 and TRBJ2-1, with a possible D match to TRBD1 (5 bases). Trimming shortened V by 1 base and J by 8 bases, and 15 bases separated the two germline ends. This CDR3 has 15 residues. The V gene's germline CDR1 is MGHRA and CDR2 YSYEKL. The CDR3 protein is CASSQVFQGRDEQFF. Here the CDR3 DNA reads TGCGCCAGCAGCCAAGTATTCCAGGGCAGGGATGAGCAGTTCTTC.

This clonotype was counted a few times. The CDR3: CASRPSSFIPDTQYF. The CDR3, as DNA: TGTGCCAGCAGACCCTCTAGTTTTATCCCAGATACGCAGTATTTT. J is TRBJ2-3 and V is TRBV11-2; no clear D. This CDR3 region has 15 residues. Germline loops: CDR1 SGHAT, CDR2 FQNNGV. V was shortened by 6 bases and J by 4 bases, with 17 bases between the two germline ends. Full variable domain (rest looked up from reference TRBV11-2 and TRBJ2-3): EAGVAQSPRYKIIEKRQSVAFWCNPISGHATLYWYQQILGQGPKLLIQFQNNGVVDDSQLPKDRFSAERLKGVDSTLKIQPAKLEDSAVYLCASRPSSFIPDTQYFGPGTRLTVL.

The chain employs TRBV6-1 and TRBJ2-5; D might be TRBD2 (7 bases). This CDR3 is 14 amino acids long. V lost 6 bases to trimming and J lost 3 bases, with 14 bases between them. Per germline, CDR1 MNHNS and CDR2 SASEGT. The CDR3 region has the DNA TGTGCCAGCAGCCTAGGGGGGGACGAAGAGACCCAGTACTTC. It yields the protein CASSLGGDEETQYF.

The table lists this clonotype with many counts. The rearrangement joins TRBV4-1 to TRBJ2-1; no definite D call. Germline V gene sequence: CDR1 MGHRA, CDR2 YSYEKL. The CDR3 contains 13 residues. Trimming left V 4 bases short and J 6 bases short, with 10 bases between. CDR3 residues: CASSLRSANEQFF. In DNA form, the CDR3 reads TGCGCCAGCAGCCTCCGGAGCGCCAATGAGCAGTTCTTC.

This clonotype came up a few times. V usage is TRBV12-5 and J usage is TRBJ1-1, with D maybe TRBD1 (5 bases). Looked up from germline, CDR1 is LGHNT and CDR2 is FRNRAP. The CDR3 contains 14 residues. Trimming removed 1 base from V and 4 bases from J, with 10 bases in between. CDR3 sequence (DNA): TGTGCTAGTGGTTTGGGACAGACGATCACTGAAGCTTTCTTT. It specifies CASGLGQTITEAFF.

This clonotype has more than one count but fewer than ten. V is TRBV5-5 and J is TRBJ2-7; 9 bases match TRBD1. Germline CDR1 SGHKS, CDR2 YYEKEE (reference sequence). The CDR3 covers 15 residues. J gave up 4 bases and V 5 bases, and 10 bases lay outside the gene matches. CDR3 region: CASSSGQGFAYEQYV. CDR3 sequence (DNA): TGTGCCAGCAGTTCGGGACAGGGTTTCGCGTACGAGCAGTACGTC.

In this sample, this clonotype turned up a few times. This chain connects TRBV4-1 to TRBJ1-5; weak D call: TRBD1 (5 bases). There are 14 residues in the CDR3. V was pared by 1 base and J by 6 bases, with 10 bases between. Germline V CDR1 and CDR2: MGHRA, YSYEKL. CDR3 DNA sequence: TGCGCCAGCAGCCAAGTGACAAGGGGTCAGCCCCAGCATTTT. Translating gives CASSQVTRGQPQHF.

The chain has TRBV5-1 and TRBJ2-3, with TRBD1 matching 8 bases. V was pared by 1 base and J by 6 bases, with 4 bases of the junction left unmatched. Germline loops: CDR1 SGHRS, CDR2 YFSETQ. The CDR3 length is 14 residues. The CDR3 protein is CASSLRTGSDTQYF. CDR3 nucleotide sequence: TGCGCCAGCAGCTTGAGGACAGGGTCGGATACGCAGTATTTT.

This clonotype was recorded a few times. This rearrangement joins TRBV5-1 to TRBJ1-1; tentative D call: TRBD1 (5 bases). The CDR3 is 14 residues long. Deletions cut 4 bases from V and 5 bases from J, with 15 bases between. The germline CDR1 and CDR2 sequences are SGHRS and YFSETQ. The CDR3 DNA follows: TGCGCCAGCAGCGGCGGGACTTCTCGGACTGAAGCTTTCTTT. It is translated as CASSGGTSRTEAFF.

This chain joins TRBV6-2 or TRBV6-3 and TRBJ1-1; no reliable D call. The CDR3 loop spans 17 amino acids. Germline CDR1 is MNHEY and CDR2 is SVGEGT. The V end lost 6 bases, the J end lost 0 bases, and 20 bases lay between the germline ends. CDR3 protein: CASREPVVEKMNTEAFF. In DNA, the CDR3 is TGTGCCAGCAGAGAGCCTGTCGTGGAAAAAATGAACACTGAAGCTTTCTTT.

This clonotype was seen once. This chain joins TRBV9 and TRBJ1-2, with 7 bases fitting TRBD1. Trimming cost V 4 bases and J 4 bases; bases outside gene matches: 13. CDR1 and CDR2 (germline): SGDLS, YYNGEE. The CDR3 consists of 16 residues. DNA of the CDR3: TGTGCCAGCAGCTCGGAAGGGAAGGGGGCCCCCTATGGCTACACCTTC. Its protein product is CASSSEGKGAPYGYTF.

J is TRBJ2-7 and V is TRBV29-1, with a tentative D call TRBD2 (6 bases). Germline CDR1 SQVTM, CDR2 ANQGSEA. With 7 bases removed from V and 2 bases from J, the gap between germline ends came to 12 bases. The CDR3 has 12 residues. CDR3 sequence (DNA): TGCAGCGGGAGGGACCCGACCTACGAGCAGTACTTC. The encoded protein is CSGRDPTYEQYF.

J is TRBJ2-2 and V is TRBV9, with TRBD2 identical over 10 bases. V trimming: 3 bases; J trimming: 8 bases; junction bases outside the gene matches: 1. Per germline, CDR1 SGDLS and CDR2 YYNGEE. CDR3 length: 13 residues. The CDR3 here is CASSATSGGELFF. In nucleotides, the CDR3 is TGTGCCAGCAGCGCGACTAGCGGGGGGGAGCTGTTTTTT. Full variable domain (remainder filled in from reference TRBV9 and TRBJ2-2): DSGVTQTPKHLITATGQRVTLRCSPRSGDLSVYWYQQSLDQGLQFLIQYYNGEERAKGNILERFSAQQFPDLHSELNLSSLELGDSALYFCASSATSGGELFFGEGSRLTVL.

This clonotype has just a few counts. J is TRBJ2-1 and V is TRBV4-2; the D gene is possibly TRBD1 (6 bases). The germline V gene has CDR1 LGHNA and CDR2 YNFKEQ. V was pared by 2 bases and J by 0 bases, with 14 bases between. The CDR3 consists of 17 residues. CDR3 protein: CASSQRLEGVSYNEQFF. The CDR3 DNA is TGTGCCAGCAGCCAAAGGCTCGAGGGGGTCTCCTACAATGAGCAGTTCTTC.

The genes are TRBV11-2 and TRBJ2-7; D assignment may be TRBD1 or TRBD2 (9 bases each). Germline V gene data show CDR1 as SGHAT and CDR2 as FQNNGV. The V gene lost 7 bases and the J gene lost 2 bases, with 18 bases spanning the gap. The CDR3 runs 15 residues. The CDR3 nucleotides read TGTGCCAGCAACGCGGGGGGGACAGGGACCTACGAGCAGTACGTC. Its translation: CASNAGGTGTYEQYV.

V and J are TRBV6-4 and TRBJ2-3; D might be TRBD2 (7 bases). Germline V lookup: CDR1 MRHNA, CDR2 SNTAGT. The V end lost 8 bases, the J end lost 2 bases, and 14 bases lay between the germline ends. This CDR3 spans 14 amino acids. CDR3 protein: CASGAGGHTDTQYF. In DNA form, the CDR3 reads TGTGCCAGCGGGGCCGGGGGGCACACAGATACGCAGTATTTT.

This chain joins TRBV24-1 and TRBJ2-1; D uncertain. The CDR3 spans 11 residues. Trimming removed 5 bases from V and 11 bases from J, with 9 bases in between. Germline V CDR1 and CDR2: KGHDR, SFDVKD. CDR3 protein: CATSGPHQQFF. CDR3 nucleotide sequence: TGTGCCACCAGTGGCCCCCACCAGCAGTTCTTC.

The chain uses TRBV7-2 and TRBJ1-2; the D is unclear. The germline V gene encodes CDR1 SGHTA and CDR2 FQGNSA. Trimming removed 4 bases at V and 8 bases at J, with 17 bases between. This CDR3 region has 14 residues. The CDR3 region has the DNA TGTGCCAGCAGCTCCCCGACGGGTCTTTTCGGCTACACCTTC. Residues: CASSSPTGLFGYTF.

In this sample, this clonotype turned up a few times. The chain is built from TRBV20-1 and TRBJ2-1; 9 nucleotides match TRBD2. The CDR3 is made up of 15 amino acids. In germline, CDR1 is DFQATT, CDR2 SNEGSKA (reference sequence). V dropped 0 bases and J dropped 9; count of bases not matched to a gene: 9. CDR3 protein: CSARDLGGGAAEQFF. The DNA of the CDR3 is TGCAGTGCTAGAGATCTCGGCGGGGGGGCAGCTGAGCAGTTCTTC.

This clonotype was found a few times. This sequence joins TRBV27 and TRBJ1-4; the D is unclear. This CDR3 has 16 amino acids. Germline values: CDR1 MNHEY, CDR2 SMNVEV (reference sequence). The V and J ends lost 0 bases and 6 bases respectively, with 14 bases between them. This CDR3 reads CASSLSIRIGDEKLFF. CDR3 DNA sequence: TGTGCCAGCAGTTTATCGATTCGAATTGGCGATGAAAAACTGTTTTTT.

In this sample, this clonotype turned up a few times. The J gene is TRBJ2-7, the V gene TRBV12-3 or TRBV12-4, with D hard to call. Trimming left V 3 bases short and J 5 bases short, with 14 bases between. The CDR3 is 14 amino acids. The CDR3 nucleotides read TGTGCCAGCAGTTTTCGCCCGAATAAGGACGAGCAGTACTTC. It codes for CASSFRPNKDEQYF.

The chain carries TRBV27 and TRBJ2-1; TRBD2 agrees at 8 bases. The V gene end was trimmed by 5 bases and the J gene end by 9 bases; junction bases not matched to a gene: 12. This CDR3 region has 15 residues. From germline, CDR1 is MNHEY and CDR2 SMNVEV (reference sequence). The CDR3 sequence: CASSPKPGGPGEQFF. The CDR3 nucleotides are TGTGCCAGCAGTCCAAAACCGGGGGGGCCCGGTGAGCAGTTCTTC.

This clonotype turned up a few times. The chain joins TRBV5-1 to TRBJ2-3; 9 bases are a match to TRBD2. This CDR3 is built from 15 residues. Germline V gene data show CDR1 as SGHRS and CDR2 as YFSETQ. The J segment lost 1 base and the V segment lost 1 base, leaving 1 base of the junction unmatched. The CDR3 DNA reads as TGCGCCAGCAGCTTGTCTAGCGGGGGCACAGATACGCAGTATTTT. It specifies CASSLSSGGTDTQYF.

The chain has TRBV11-2 and TRBJ1-3, with 7 bases that match TRBD1. CDR3 length: 15 amino acids. Germline trimming cut 5 bases from V and 0 bases from J; bases unmatched to any gene: 4. Germline CDR1 and CDR2: SGHAT and FQNNGV. This CDR3 is CASSNGQASGNTIYF. The CDR3 DNA follows: TGTGCCAGCAGCAATGGACAGGCCTCTGGAAACACCATATATTTT. The full variable domain, its missing parts supplied by reference TRBV11-2 and TRBJ1-3, is EAGVAQSPRYKIIEKRQSVAFWCNPISGHATLYWYQQILGQGPKLLIQFQNNGVVDDSQLPKDRFSAERLKGVDSTLKIQPAKLEDSAVYLCASSNGQASGNTIYFGEGSWLTVV.

This sequence joins TRBV4-1 and TRBJ1-1; no reliable D call. Germline V lookup: CDR1 MGHRA, CDR2 YSYEKL. This CDR3 is built from 15 residues. Trimming pared 0 bases from V and 3 bases from J, leaving 11 bases between. CDR3 residues: CASSQDVRLDTEAFF. The CDR3 DNA is TGCGCCAGCAGCCAAGACGTGAGACTGGACACTGAAGCTTTCTTT.

The chain has TRBV4-3 and TRBJ2-5, with D possibly TRBD2 on 6 matching bases. V lost 1 base and J 0 bases, leaving 9 bases between the germline ends. The V gene's germline CDR1 is LGHNA and CDR2 YSLEER. The CDR3 spans 15 residues. CDR3 nucleotide sequence: TGCGCCAGCAGCCAAGGCCGGGACTACCAAGAGACCCAGTACTTC. Translating it yields CASSQGRDYQETQYF.

J is TRBJ2-7 and V is TRBV27; D not resolved. Germline V lookup: CDR1 MNHEY, CDR2 SMNVEV (reference sequence). Trimming took off 6 bases at V and 2 bases at J, with 14 bases between the two ends. This CDR3 region has 14 residues. The CDR3 loop reads CASSPVDGTYEQYF. The CDR3 DNA reads as TGTGCCAGCAGCCCGGTCGACGGTACCTACGAGCAGTACTTC.

This clonotype was observed a handful of times. The V call is TRBV27, the J call TRBJ2-7; 11 bases are shared with TRBD1. J gave up 4 bases and V 4 bases, and 3 bases lay outside the gene matches. CDR3 length equals 14 residues. The germline V gene encodes CDR1 MNHEY and CDR2 SMNVEV (reference sequence). Written as DNA, the CDR3 is TGTGCCAGCAGTTACGGACAGGGGGCGTACGAGCAGTACTTC. It encodes CASSYGQGAYEQYF.

The chain links TRBV6-2 or TRBV6-3 to TRBJ2-3, with D perhaps TRBD1 (5 bases). This CDR3 has 15 amino acids. V lost 4 bases and J 5 bases, leaving 16 bases between the germline ends. Germline CDR1 is MNHEY and CDR2 is SVGEGT. CDR3 region: CASSWPTQGKDTQYF. CDR3 nucleotide sequence: TGTGCCAGCAGTTGGCCCACGCAGGGAAAAGATACGCAGTATTTT.

The chain is built from TRBV20-1 and TRBJ2-7; D may be TRBD1 or TRBD2 (5 bases each). The CDR3 contains 12 residues. V was cut by 0 bases and J by 5 bases, with 8 bases left in between. Germline V gene lookup returns CDR1 DFQATT and CDR2 SNEGSKA (reference sequence). Here the CDR3 DNA reads TGCAGTGCTAGAGATGGGGGACACGAGCAGTACTTC. Translated: CSARDGGHEQYF.

This chain uses TRBV2 with TRBJ2-3; TRBD2 matches at 13 bases. The V gene's germline CDR1 is SNHLY and CDR2 FYNNEI. The length of the CDR3 is 16 residues. After removal of 6 bases from V and 5 bases from J, the junction contained 8 bases not matched to a gene. The CDR3, as DNA: TGTGCCAGCAGGCCACTAGCGGGGGGGCCGGAAGATACGCAGTATTTT. This gives the protein CASRPLAGGPEDTQYF.

This clonotype was recorded a few times. CDR3 nucleotides: TGTGCCACCGAGGAGGGGGCGGCACGGTTCTTC. This codes for CATEEGAARFF. The chain uses TRBV6-5 and TRBJ2-1, with D possibly being TRBD1 (7 bases). Germline CDR1 is MNHEY and CDR2 is SVGAGI. V dropped 10 bases and J dropped 15 bases, with 19 bases sitting between them. The CDR3 extends over 11 amino acids.